The clone carrying this T cell receptor beta chain has a single count. This sample was taken from a study of blood T cell repertoires in COVID-19. Study-level information: Material from acute and convalescent COVID-19 was sourced from the United States, Italy and Spain. T cells, B-cell-depleted T cells, or PBMCs provided the cDNA or gDNA that served as material.

In the authors' workflow: Estimation of nucleated cell counts was performed using reference gene primer amplification. Profiled with immunoSEQ multiplex PCR; TCRdb holds only in-frame clones, not every one. D and trimming were read from the DNA, whereas the V and J calls and clone size are those reported in that table. In the table there are some 250,000 clones, approximately 85% of which are singletons. V was cut by 3 bases and J by 4 bases, with 10 bases left in between. The CDR3 is 14 residues long. The germline V gene has CDR1 MNHNS and CDR2 SASEGT. The J gene is TRBJ1-5, the V gene TRBV6-1; D might be TRBD1 (6 bases). The sequence derives from a human donor in a cohort sampled during active COVID-19. Sequencing was performed on peripheral blood. The CDR3 sequence: CASSETGTNQPQHF. CDR3 nucleotide sequence: TGTGCCAGCAGTGAGACAGGAACTAATCAGCCCCAGCATTTT.